This T cell receptor beta chain came from a study of cytomegalovirus exposure and HLA in healthy donors. Overall study context: HLA-typed donors were the source of approximately 85 million unique TCRs, which an early data release held.

This CDR3 is built from 14 residues. Germline loops: CDR1 LNHDA, CDR2 SQIVND (reference sequence). Between the trimmed V and J ends, which lost 6 bases and 2 bases, there was a span of 11 bases. Researchers ran the PCR with 60 Vbeta and 13 Jbeta primers. Here immunoSEQ multiplex PCR was the method, and the copy in TCRdb shows in-frame clones only, minus some. This table has 150,000 to 180,000 clones, 70% to 80% appearing once. The genes are TRBV19 and TRBJ1-5, with unresolved D. The sequence came from a man between 25 and 39 years old in good health and CMV-seropositive. The sample consisted of PBMCs. In DNA, the CDR3 is TGTGCCAGTAGGACTAGGATCGGCAATCAGCCCCAGCATTTT. This sequence encodes CASRTRIGNQPQHF.